This T cell receptor beta chain was profiled in a study of Ad26.COV2.S vaccination and SARS-CoV-2 variants. At the level of the study: Ad26.COV2.S, an intramuscular injection, was given once or twice 56 days apart. The study's findings and limits: TCR breadth and depth analyses may have underestimated total T cell responses.

To note about this clone: Its specificity is not known.

Treatment here: 15 to 20 received Ad26.COV2.S at low or high dose, single or two shots; roughly 5 received placebo; per-sample allocation not given. Material that was analyzed had been drawn on day 63 after the first vaccine or placebo injection. In Boston, an adult donor aged 18-55 years took part. The data were produced by immunoSEQ multiplex PCR, yet TCRdb's version contains in-frame clones alone and is incomplete. The sample carries hundreds of thousands of clones, roughly 90% recorded once. This CDR3 has 14 amino acids. J gave up 6 bases and V 4 bases, and 4 bases lay outside the gene matches. The V gene's germline CDR1 is SGHTA and CDR2 FQGNSA.

The sample consisted of peripheral blood, taken in a trial of Ad26.COV2.S vaccine versus placebo. The source is a person aged 18 to 59 who received the Ad26.COV2.S COVID-19 vaccine or a placebo. The chain couples TRBV7-2 to TRBJ2-2; 8 positions agree with TRBD2. The CDR3 region has the DNA TGTGCCAGCAGCTGGACTAGCCCCTCCGGGGAGCTGTTTTTT. Its protein product is CASSWTSPSGELFF. The full variable domain, rest sourced from reference TRBV7-2 and TRBJ2-2, is GAGVSQSPSNKVTEKGKDVELRCDPISGHTALYWYRQSLGQGLEFLIYFQGNSAPDKSGLPSDRFSAERTGGSVSTLTIQRTQQEDSAVYLCASSWTSPSGELFFGEGSRLTVL.